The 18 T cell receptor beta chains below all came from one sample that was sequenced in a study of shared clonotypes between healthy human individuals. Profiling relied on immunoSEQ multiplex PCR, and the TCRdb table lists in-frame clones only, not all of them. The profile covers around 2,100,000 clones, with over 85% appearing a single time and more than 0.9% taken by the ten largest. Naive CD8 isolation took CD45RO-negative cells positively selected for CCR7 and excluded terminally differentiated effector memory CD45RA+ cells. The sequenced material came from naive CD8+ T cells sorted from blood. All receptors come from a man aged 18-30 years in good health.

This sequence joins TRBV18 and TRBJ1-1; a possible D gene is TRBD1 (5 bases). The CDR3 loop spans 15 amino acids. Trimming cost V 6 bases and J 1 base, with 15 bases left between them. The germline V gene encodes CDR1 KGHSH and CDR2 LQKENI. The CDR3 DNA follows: TGTGCCAGCTCCCCCGGGAGGGGCTCGAACACTGAAGCTTTCTTT. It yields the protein CASSPGRGSNTEAFF.

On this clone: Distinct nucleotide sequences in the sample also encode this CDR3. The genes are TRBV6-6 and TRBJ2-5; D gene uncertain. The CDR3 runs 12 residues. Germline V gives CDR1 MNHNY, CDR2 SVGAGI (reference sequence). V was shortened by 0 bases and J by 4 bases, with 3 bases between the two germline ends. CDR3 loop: CASSYSGETQYF. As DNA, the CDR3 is TGTGCCAGCAGTTACTCGGGAGAGACCCAGTACTTC.

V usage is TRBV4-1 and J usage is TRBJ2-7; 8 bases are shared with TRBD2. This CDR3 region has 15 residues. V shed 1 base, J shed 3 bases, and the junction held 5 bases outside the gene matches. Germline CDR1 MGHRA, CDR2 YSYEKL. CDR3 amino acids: CASSQGGLGLYEQYF. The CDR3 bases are TGCGCCAGCAGCCAAGGGGGACTAGGACTCTACGAGCAGTACTTC.

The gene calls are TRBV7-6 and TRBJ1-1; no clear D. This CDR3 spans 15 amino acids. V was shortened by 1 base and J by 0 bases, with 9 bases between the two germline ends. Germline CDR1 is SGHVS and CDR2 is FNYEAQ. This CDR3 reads CASSLGTTVNTEAFF. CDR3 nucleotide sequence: TGTGCCAGCAGCTTAGGGACTACGGTGAACACTGAAGCTTTCTTT. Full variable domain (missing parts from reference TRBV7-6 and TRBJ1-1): GAGVSQSPRYKVTKRGQDVALRCDPISGHVSLYWYRQALGQGPEFLTYFNYEAQQDKSGLPNDRFSAERPEGSISTLTIQRTEQRDSAMYRCASSLGTTVNTEAFFGQGTRLTVV.

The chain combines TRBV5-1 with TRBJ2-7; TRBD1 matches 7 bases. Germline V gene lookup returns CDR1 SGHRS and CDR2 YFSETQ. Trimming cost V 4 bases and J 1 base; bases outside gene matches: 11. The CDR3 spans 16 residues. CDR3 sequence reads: CASSKTGTDISYEQYF. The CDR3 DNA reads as TGCGCCAGCAGCAAGACAGGGACCGACATTTCCTACGAGCAGTACTTC.

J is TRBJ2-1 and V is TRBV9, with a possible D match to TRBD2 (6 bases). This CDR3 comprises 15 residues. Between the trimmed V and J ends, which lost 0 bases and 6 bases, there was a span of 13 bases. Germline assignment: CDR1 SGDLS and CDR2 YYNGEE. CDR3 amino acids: CASSVAAGPLNEQFF. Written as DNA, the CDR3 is TGTGCCAGCAGCGTAGCGGCGGGGCCCCTCAATGAGCAGTTCTTC. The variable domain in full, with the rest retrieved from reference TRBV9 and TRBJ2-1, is DSGVTQTPKHLITATGQRVTLRCSPRSGDLSVYWYQQSLDQGLQFLIQYYNGEERAKGNILERFSAQQFPDLHSELNLSSLELGDSALYFCASSVAAGPLNEQFFGPGTRLTVL.

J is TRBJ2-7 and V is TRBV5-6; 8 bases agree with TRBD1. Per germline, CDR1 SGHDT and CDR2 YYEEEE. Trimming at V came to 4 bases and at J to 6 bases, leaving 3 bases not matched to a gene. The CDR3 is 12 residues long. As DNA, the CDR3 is TGTGCCAGCAGCCCAACAGGGGGCGAGCAGTACTTC. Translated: CASSPTGGEQYF.

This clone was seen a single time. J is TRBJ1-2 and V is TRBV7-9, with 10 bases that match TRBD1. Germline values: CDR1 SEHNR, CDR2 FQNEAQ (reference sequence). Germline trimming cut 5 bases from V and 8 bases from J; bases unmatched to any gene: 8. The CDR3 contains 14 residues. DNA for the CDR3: TGTGCCAGCAGCACCCCGACAGGGGGCTTAGGCTACACCTTC. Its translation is CASSTPTGGLGYTF. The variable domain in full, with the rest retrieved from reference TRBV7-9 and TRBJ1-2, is DTGVSQNPRHKITKRGQNVTFRCDPISEHNRLYWYRQTLGQGPEFLTYFQNEAQLEKSRLLSDRFSAERPKGSFSTLEIQRTEQGDSAMYLCASSTPTGGLGYTFGSGTRLTVV.

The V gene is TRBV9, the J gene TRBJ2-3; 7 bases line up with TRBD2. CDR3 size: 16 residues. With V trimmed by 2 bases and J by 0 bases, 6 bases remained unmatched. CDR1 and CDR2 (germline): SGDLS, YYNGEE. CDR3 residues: CASSVGSGRSTDTQYF. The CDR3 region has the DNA TGTGCCAGCAGCGTCGGTAGCGGGCGGAGCACAGATACGCAGTATTTT.

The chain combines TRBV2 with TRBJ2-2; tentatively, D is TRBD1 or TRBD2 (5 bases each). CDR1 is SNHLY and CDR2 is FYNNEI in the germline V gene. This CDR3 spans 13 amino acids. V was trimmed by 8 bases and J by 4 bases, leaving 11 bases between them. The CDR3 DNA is TGTGCCAGCGAGGGGTTGCGCACCGGGGAGCTGTTTTTT. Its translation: CASEGLRTGELFF.

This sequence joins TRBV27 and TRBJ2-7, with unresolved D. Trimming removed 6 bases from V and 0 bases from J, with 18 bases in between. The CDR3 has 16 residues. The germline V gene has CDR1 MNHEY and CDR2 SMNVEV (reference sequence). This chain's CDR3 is CASSSIAVMGSYEQYF. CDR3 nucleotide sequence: TGTGCCAGCAGCTCCATTGCGGTAATGGGCTCCTACGAGCAGTACTTC.

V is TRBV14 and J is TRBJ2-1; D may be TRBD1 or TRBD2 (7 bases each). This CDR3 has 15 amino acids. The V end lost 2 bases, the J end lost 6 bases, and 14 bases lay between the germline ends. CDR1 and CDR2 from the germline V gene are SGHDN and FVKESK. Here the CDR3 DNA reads TGTGCCAGCAGCCAATTCCCAGGGGGGGGCAATGAGCAGTTCTTC. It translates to CASSQFPGGGNEQFF.

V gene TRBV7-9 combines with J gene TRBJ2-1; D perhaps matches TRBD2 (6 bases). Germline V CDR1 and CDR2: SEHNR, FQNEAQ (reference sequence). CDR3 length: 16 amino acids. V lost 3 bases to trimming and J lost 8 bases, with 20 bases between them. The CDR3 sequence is CASSFPSGGIAYEQFF. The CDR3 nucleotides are TGTGCCAGCAGCTTCCCGAGCGGCGGGATAGCGTATGAGCAGTTCTTC. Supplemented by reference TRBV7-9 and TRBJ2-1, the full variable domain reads DTGVSQNPRHKITKRGQNVTFRCDPISEHNRLYWYRQTLGQGPEFLTYFQNEAQLEKSRLLSDRFSAERPKGSFSTLEIQRTEQGDSAMYLCASSFPSGGIAYEQFFGPGTRLTVL.

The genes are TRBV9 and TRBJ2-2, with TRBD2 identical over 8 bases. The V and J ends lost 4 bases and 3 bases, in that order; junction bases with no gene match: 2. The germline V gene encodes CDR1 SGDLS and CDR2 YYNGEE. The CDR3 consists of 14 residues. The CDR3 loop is CASSSGGDTGELFF. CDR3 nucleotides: TGTGCCAGCAGCTCCGGGGGGGACACCGGGGAGCTGTTTTTT.

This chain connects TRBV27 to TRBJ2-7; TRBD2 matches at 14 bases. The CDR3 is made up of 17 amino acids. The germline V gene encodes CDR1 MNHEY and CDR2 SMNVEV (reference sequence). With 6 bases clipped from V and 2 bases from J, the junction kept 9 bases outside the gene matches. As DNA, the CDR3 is TGTGCCAGCAGAGGACTAGCGGGGGGACCGGGAGCCTACGAGCAGTACTTC. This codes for CASRGLAGGPGAYEQYF.

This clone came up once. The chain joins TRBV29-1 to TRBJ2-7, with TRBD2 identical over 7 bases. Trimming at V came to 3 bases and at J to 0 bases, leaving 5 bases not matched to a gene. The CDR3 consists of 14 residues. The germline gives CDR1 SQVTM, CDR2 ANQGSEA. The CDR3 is CSVDGGGPSYEQYF. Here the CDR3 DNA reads TGCAGCGTTGACGGGGGAGGGCCCTCCTACGAGCAGTACTTC.

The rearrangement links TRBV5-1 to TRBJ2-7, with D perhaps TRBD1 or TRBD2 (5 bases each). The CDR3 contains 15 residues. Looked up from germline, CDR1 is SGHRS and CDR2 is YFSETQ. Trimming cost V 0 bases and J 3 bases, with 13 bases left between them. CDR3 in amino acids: CASSLAQGTGYEQYF. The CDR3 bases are TGCGCCAGCAGCTTGGCCCAAGGGACGGGCTACGAGCAGTACTTC.

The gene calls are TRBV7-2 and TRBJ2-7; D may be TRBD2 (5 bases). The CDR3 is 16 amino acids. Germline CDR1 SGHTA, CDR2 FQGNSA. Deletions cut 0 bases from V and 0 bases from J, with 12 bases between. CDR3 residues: CASSLAADLSSYEQYF. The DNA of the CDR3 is TGTGCCAGCAGCTTAGCAGCGGATCTAAGCTCCTACGAGCAGTACTTC.